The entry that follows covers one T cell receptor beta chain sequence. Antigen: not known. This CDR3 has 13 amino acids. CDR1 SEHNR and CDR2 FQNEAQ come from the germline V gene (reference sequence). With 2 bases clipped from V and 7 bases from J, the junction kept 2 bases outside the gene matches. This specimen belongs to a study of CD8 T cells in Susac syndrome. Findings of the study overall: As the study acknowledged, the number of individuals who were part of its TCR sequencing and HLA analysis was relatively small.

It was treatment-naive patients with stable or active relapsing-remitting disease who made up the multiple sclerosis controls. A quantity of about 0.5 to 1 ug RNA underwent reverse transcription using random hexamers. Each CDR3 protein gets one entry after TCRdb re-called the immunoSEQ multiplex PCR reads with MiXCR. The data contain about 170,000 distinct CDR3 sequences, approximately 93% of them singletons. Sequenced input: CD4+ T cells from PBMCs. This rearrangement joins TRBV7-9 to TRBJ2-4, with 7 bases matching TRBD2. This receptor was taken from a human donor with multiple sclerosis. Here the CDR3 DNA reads TGTGCCAGCAGCTTACGGGGGGTTAACATTCAGTACTTC. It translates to CASSLRGVNIQYF.